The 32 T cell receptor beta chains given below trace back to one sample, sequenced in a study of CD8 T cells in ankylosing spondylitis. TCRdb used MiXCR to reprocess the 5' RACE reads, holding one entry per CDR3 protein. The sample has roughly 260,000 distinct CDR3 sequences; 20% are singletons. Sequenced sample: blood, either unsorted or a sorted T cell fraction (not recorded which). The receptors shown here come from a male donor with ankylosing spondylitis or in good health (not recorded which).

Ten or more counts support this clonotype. CDR3 region: CASSPGSSGGRTQYF. The CDR3 nucleotides are TGTGCCAGCAGCCCGGGTAGTAGCGGGGGACGTACGCAGTATTTT. V and J are TRBV5-5 and TRBJ2-3; 9 nucleotides match TRBD2. The V gene end was trimmed by 4 bases and the J gene end by 8 bases; junction bases not matched to a gene: 11. The CDR3 totals 15 residues. CDR1 is SGHKS and CDR2 is YYEKEE in the germline V gene (reference sequence).

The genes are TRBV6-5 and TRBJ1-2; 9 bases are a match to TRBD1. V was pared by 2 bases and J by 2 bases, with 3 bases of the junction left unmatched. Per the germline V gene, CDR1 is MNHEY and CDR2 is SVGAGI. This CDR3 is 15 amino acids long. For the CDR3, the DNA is TGTGCCAGCAGTTACGGACAGGGGCGAAACTATGGCTACACCTTC. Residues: CASSYGQGRNYGYTF.

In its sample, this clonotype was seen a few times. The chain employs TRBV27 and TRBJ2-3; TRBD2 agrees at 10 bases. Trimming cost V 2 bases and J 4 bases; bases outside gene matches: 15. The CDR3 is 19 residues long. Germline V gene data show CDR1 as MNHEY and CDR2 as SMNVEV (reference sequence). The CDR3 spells CASSLGFGRPSGRADTQYF. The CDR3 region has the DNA TGTGCCAGCAGTTTAGGATTTGGTAGGCCAAGCGGGAGGGCAGATACGCAGTATTTT.

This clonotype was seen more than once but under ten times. The CDR3 sequence is CASSLVQSFGEQFF. In DNA, the CDR3 is TGTGCCAGCAGCTTAGTACAGAGCTTTGGTGAGCAGTTCTTC. The gene calls are TRBV7-2 and TRBJ2-1; D gene uncertain. The CDR3 has 14 residues. The germline V gene encodes CDR1 SGHTA and CDR2 FQGNSA. V was clipped by 1 base and J by 9 bases, with 13 bases between them.

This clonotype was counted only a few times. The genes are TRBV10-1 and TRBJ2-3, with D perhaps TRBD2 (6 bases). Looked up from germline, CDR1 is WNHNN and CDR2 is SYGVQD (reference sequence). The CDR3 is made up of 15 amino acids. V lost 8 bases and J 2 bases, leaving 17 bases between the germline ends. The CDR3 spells CASSKSPGVTDTQYF. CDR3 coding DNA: TGCGCCAGCTCCAAATCACCGGGGGTCACAGATACGCAGTATTTT.

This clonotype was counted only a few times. CDR3 sequence reads: CASSPGRRIEETQYF. CDR3 nucleotides: TGCGCCAGCAGCCCCGGACGTAGGATCGAAGAGACCCAGTACTTC. This rearrangement joins TRBV5-1 to TRBJ2-5; D is uncertain. V was clipped by 4 bases and J by 3 bases, with 16 bases between them. Per germline, CDR1 SGHRS and CDR2 YFSETQ. The CDR3 totals 15 residues.

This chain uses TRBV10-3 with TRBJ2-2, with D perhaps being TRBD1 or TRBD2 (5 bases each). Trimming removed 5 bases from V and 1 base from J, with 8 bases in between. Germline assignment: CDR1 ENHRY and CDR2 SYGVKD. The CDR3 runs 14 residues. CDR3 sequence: CAISSGQNTGELFF. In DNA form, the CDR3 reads TGTGCCATCAGTAGCGGACAGAACACCGGGGAGCTGTTTTTT.

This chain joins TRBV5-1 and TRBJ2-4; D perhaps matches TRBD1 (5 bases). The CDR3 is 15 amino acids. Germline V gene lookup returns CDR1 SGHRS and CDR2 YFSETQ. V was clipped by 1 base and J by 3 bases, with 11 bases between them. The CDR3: CASSLQGISKNIQYF. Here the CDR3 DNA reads TGCGCCAGCAGCTTGCAGGGTATTAGCAAAAACATTCAGTACTTC.

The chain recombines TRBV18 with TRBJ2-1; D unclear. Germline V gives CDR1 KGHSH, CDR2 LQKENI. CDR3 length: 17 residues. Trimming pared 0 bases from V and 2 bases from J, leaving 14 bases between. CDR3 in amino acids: CASSPPVATGPYNEQFF. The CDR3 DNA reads TGTGCCAGCTCACCACCGGTGGCGACCGGGCCCTACAATGAGCAGTTCTTC.

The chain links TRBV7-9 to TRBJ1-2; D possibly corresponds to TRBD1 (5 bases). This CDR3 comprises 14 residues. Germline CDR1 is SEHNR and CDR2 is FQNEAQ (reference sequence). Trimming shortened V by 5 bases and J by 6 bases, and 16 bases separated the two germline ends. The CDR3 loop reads CASSPRGGSDGYTF. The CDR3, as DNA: TGTGCCAGCAGCCCTCGGGGGGGGTCAGATGGCTACACCTTC. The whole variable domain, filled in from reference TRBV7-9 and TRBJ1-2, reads DTGVSQNPRHKITKRGQNVTFRCDPISEHNRLYWYRQTLGQGPEFLTYFQNEAQLEKSRLLSDRFSAERPKGSFSTLEIQRTEQGDSAMYLCASSPRGGSDGYTFGSGTRLTVV.

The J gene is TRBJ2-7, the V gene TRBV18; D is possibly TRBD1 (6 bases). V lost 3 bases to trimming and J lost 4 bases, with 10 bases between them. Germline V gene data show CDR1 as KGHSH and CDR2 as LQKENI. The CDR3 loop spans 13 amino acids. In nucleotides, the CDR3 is TGTGCCAGCTCACCGGCACAGGGATACGAGCAGTACGTC. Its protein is CASSPAQGYEQYV.

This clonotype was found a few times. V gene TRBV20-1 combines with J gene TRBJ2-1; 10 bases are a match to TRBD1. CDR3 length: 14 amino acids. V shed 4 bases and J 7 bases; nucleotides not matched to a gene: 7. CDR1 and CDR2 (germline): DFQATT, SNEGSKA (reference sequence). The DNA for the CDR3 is TGCAGTGCTACCGGGACAGGGGCGCAAAATGAGCAGTTCTTC. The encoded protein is CSATGTGAQNEQFF.

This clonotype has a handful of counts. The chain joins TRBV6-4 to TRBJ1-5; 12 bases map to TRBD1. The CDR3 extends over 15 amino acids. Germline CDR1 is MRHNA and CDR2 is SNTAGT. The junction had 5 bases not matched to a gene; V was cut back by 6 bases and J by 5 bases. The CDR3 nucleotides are TGTGCCAGCAGCCCGGGACAGGGGGCTGATCAGCCCCAGCATTTT. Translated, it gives CASSPGQGADQPQHF.

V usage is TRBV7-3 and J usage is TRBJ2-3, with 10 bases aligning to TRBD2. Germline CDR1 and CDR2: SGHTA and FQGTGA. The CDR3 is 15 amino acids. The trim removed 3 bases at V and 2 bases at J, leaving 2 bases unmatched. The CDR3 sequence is CASSFLAGATDTQYF. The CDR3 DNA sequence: TGTGCCAGCAGCTTCCTAGCGGGGGCCACAGATACGCAGTATTTT.

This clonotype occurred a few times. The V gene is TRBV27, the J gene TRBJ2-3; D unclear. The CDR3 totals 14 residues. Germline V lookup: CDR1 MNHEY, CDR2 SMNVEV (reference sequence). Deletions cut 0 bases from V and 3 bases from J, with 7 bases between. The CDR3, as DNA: TGTGCCAGCAGTTTATCGGCCCCTACAGATACGCAGTATTTT. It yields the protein CASSLSAPTDTQYF.

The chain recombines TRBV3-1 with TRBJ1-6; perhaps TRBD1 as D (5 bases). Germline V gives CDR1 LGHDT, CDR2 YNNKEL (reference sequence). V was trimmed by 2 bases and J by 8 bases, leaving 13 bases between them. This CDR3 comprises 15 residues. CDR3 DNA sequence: TGTGCCAGCAGCCAACCTCCGGGGCCGGATTCACCCCTCCACTTT. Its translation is CASSQPPGPDSPLHF.

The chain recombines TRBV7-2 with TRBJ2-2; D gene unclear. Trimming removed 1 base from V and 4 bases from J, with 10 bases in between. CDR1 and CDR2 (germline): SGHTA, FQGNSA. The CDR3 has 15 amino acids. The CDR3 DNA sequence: TGTGCCAGCAGCTTAGTATCACTCTCCACCGGGGAGCTGTTTTTT. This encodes CASSLVSLSTGELFF.

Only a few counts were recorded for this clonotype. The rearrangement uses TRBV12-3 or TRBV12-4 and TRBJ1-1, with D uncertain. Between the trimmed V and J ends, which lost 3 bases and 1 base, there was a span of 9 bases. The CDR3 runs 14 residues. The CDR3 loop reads CASSFVVQNTEAFF. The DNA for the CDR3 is TGTGCCAGCAGTTTTGTGGTACAGAACACTGAAGCTTTCTTT.

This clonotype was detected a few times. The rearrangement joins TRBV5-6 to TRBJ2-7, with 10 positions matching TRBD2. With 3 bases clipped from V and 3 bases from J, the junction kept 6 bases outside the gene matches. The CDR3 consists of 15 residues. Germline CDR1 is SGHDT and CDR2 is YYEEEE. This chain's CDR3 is CASSSTQRGGYEQYV. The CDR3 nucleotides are TGTGCCAGCAGCTCGACCCAGCGGGGGGGCTACGAGCAGTACGTC.

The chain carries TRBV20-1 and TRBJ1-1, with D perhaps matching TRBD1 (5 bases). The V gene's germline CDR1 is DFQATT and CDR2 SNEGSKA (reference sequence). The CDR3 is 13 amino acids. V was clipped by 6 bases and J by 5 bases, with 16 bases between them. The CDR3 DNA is TGCAGTGCCGGGACTCCCAGAAGGACTGAAGCTTTCTTT. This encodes CSAGTPRRTEAFF.

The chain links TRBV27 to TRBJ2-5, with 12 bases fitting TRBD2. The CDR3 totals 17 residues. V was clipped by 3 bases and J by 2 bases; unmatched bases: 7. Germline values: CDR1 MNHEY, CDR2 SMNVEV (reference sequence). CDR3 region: CASSFYRTSGAQETQYF. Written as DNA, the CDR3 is TGTGCCAGCAGTTTTTATAGGACTAGCGGGGCACAAGAGACCCAGTACTTC.

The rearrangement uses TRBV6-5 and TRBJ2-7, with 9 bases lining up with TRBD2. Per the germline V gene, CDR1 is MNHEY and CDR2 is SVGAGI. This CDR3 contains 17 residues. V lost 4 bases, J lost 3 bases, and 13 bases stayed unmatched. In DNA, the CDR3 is TGTGCCAGCAGTTCAGGTGCGGGAGGGCCGGACGGCTACGAGCAGTACGTC. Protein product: CASSSGAGGPDGYEQYV.

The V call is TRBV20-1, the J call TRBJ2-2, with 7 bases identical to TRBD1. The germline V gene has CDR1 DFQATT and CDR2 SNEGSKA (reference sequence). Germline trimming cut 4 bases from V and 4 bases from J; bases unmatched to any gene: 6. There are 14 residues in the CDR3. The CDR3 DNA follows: TGCAGTGCTAAGTCAGGGGGTAGCACCGGGGAGCTGTTTTTT. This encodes CSAKSGGSTGELFF.

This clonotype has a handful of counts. The CDR3 spells CASSEFRDTFNYGYTF. The DNA for the CDR3 is TGTGCCAGCAGTGAATTCCGGGACACATTCAACTATGGCTACACCTTC. The J gene is TRBJ1-2, the V gene TRBV6-1; D possibly corresponds to TRBD1 (6 bases). Trimming took 2 bases from V and 2 from J, leaving 15 bases between them. The germline CDR1 and CDR2 sequences are MNHNS and SASEGT. This CDR3 is 16 amino acids long.

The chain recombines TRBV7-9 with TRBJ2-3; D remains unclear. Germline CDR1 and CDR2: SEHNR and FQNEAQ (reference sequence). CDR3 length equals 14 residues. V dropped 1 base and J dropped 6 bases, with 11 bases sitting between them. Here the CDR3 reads CASSLGIGGDTQYF. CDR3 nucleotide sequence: TGTGCCAGCAGCTTAGGAATTGGTGGGGATACGCAGTATTTT.

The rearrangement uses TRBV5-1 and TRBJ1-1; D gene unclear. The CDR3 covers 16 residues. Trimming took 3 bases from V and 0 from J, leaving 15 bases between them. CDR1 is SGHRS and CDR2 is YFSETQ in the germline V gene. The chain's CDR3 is CASSSREGPLNTEAFF. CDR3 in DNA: TGCGCCAGCAGCTCTCGGGAGGGCCCTCTGAACACTGAAGCTTTCTTT.

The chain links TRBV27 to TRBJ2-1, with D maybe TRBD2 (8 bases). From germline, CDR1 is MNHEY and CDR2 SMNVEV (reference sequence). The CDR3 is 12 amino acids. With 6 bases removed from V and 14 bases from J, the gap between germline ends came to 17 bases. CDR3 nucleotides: TGTGCCAGCAGAGGGGGCGGGGGGTTGGAGTTCTTC. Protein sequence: CASRGGGGLEFF.

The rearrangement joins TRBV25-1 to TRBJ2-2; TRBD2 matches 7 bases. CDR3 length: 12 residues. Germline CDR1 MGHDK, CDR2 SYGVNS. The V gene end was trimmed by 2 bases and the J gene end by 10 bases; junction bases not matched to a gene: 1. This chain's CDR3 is CASSERGEELFF. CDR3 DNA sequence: TGTGCCAGCAGTGAACGGGGGGAGGAGCTGTTTTTT.

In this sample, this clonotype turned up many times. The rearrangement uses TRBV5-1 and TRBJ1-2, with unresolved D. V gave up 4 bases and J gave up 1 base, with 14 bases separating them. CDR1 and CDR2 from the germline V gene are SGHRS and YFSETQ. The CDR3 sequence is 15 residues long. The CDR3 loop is CASSPGDEGNYGYTF. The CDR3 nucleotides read TGCGCCAGCAGCCCCGGGGATGAGGGTAACTATGGCTACACCTTC.

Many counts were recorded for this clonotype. The CDR3 sequence: CASSDLAGGPNTGELFF. The CDR3 nucleotides are TGTGCCAGCAGCGATCTAGCGGGAGGGCCTAACACCGGGGAGCTGTTTTTT. This chain connects TRBV9 to TRBJ2-2, with 12 positions matching TRBD2. The CDR3 length is 17 residues. CDR1 and CDR2 from the germline V gene are SGDLS and YYNGEE. V lost 3 bases and J lost 2; bases outside the gene matches: 5.

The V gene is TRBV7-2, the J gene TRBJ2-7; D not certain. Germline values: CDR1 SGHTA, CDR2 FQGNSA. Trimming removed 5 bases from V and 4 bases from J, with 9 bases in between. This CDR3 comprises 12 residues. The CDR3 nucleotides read TGTGCCAGCAGCGCCGTAGGGTACGAGCAGTACGTC. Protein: CASSAVGYEQYV.

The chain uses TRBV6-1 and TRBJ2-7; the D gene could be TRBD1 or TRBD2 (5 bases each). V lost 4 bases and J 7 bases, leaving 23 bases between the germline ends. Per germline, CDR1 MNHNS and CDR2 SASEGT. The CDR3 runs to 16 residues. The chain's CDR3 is CASSAGAGGRMGEQYV. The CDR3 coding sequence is TGTGCCAGCAGTGCCGGGGCAGGAGGTCGAATGGGGGAGCAGTACGTC.